Included here is one T cell receptor beta chain sequence, with context. What it binds is unknown. Time point defined: week 3, after first cycle of checkpoint inhibitor. A fixed DNA input of roughly 0.35 ug was used per bulk PBMC sample. Produced via immunoSEQ multiplex PCR; TCRdb's table is partial and in-frame only. The sample lists approximately 15,000 clones; 90% to 95% were seen once. This specimen belongs to a study of blood T cell dynamics during melanoma immunotherapy. The CDR3 extends over 13 amino acids. Trimming took off 6 bases at V and 4 bases at J, with 12 bases between the two ends. Germline CDR1 reads SEHNR; CDR2 reads FQNEAQ (reference sequence). Study results and limitations: PBMC repertoires of eventual disease-control patients split at W3 into clonality or diversity gains.

This specimen consisted of blood, obtained from a patient treated with checkpoint blockade. This TCR derives from a human donor with melanoma. The V gene is TRBV7-9, the J gene TRBJ1-1, with unresolved D. CDR3 protein: CASSLDWVTEAFF. Written as DNA, the CDR3 is TGTGCCAGCAGTCTCGATTGGGTCACTGAAGCTTTCTTT.